This T cell receptor (beta chain) was observed in a study of blood T cell repertoires in COVID-19. Study-level information: T cells, B-cell-depleted T cells, or PBMCs provided the cDNA or gDNA that served as material.

Adults between roughly 18 and 89 years of age took part from 24 US areas. Allocation to cohorts depended on clinical history reported by the participants. In the authors' workflow: Cell counts per sample came from amplifying reference gene primers. Method: immunoSEQ multiplex PCR; TCRdb's copy keeps in-frame clones and lacks some. V, J and clone size are taken as reported in that table, and D and trimming were inferred from the DNA itself. The sample yields around 220,000 clones, about 90% seen once. Per the germline V gene, CDR1 is SGHRS and CDR2 is YFSETQ. The V end lost 0 bases, the J end lost 2 bases, and 22 bases lay between the germline ends. This CDR3 spans 19 amino acids.

The clonotype originates from a woman aged 18-29 years who had recovered from COVID-19. The source material was PBMCs or T cells enriched from blood (not recorded which). The chain links TRBV5-1 to TRBJ2-3; no definite D call. CDR3 nucleotide sequence: TGCGCCAGCAGCTTGGCTTGGAAGGCGGCAGTTGAATTCACAGATACGCAGTATTTT. It codes for CASSLAWKAAVEFTDTQYF.